A single T cell receptor beta chain is shown here with its context. The data stem from a study of blood T cell repertoires in COVID-19. The CDR3 has 11 residues. V was clipped by 6 bases and J by 6 bases; unmatched bases: 5. Germline-derived CDR1 and CDR2 are DFQATT and SNEGSKA (reference sequence). The protocol was immunoSEQ multiplex PCR, while the TCRdb copy is restricted to in-frame clones and leaves out a portion. Altogether tens of thousands of clones are present, about 81% being singletons, with the ten largest covering under 3%. Sequencing was performed on peripheral blood. The sequence derives from a man aged 50 to 59 with acute or convalescent COVID-19. The gene calls are TRBV20-1 and TRBJ2-7; 7 positions agree with TRBD2. The DNA for the CDR3 is TGCAGTGCGCCTCTAGCGGCCGAGCAGTACTTC. Translating it yields CSAPLAAEQYF.